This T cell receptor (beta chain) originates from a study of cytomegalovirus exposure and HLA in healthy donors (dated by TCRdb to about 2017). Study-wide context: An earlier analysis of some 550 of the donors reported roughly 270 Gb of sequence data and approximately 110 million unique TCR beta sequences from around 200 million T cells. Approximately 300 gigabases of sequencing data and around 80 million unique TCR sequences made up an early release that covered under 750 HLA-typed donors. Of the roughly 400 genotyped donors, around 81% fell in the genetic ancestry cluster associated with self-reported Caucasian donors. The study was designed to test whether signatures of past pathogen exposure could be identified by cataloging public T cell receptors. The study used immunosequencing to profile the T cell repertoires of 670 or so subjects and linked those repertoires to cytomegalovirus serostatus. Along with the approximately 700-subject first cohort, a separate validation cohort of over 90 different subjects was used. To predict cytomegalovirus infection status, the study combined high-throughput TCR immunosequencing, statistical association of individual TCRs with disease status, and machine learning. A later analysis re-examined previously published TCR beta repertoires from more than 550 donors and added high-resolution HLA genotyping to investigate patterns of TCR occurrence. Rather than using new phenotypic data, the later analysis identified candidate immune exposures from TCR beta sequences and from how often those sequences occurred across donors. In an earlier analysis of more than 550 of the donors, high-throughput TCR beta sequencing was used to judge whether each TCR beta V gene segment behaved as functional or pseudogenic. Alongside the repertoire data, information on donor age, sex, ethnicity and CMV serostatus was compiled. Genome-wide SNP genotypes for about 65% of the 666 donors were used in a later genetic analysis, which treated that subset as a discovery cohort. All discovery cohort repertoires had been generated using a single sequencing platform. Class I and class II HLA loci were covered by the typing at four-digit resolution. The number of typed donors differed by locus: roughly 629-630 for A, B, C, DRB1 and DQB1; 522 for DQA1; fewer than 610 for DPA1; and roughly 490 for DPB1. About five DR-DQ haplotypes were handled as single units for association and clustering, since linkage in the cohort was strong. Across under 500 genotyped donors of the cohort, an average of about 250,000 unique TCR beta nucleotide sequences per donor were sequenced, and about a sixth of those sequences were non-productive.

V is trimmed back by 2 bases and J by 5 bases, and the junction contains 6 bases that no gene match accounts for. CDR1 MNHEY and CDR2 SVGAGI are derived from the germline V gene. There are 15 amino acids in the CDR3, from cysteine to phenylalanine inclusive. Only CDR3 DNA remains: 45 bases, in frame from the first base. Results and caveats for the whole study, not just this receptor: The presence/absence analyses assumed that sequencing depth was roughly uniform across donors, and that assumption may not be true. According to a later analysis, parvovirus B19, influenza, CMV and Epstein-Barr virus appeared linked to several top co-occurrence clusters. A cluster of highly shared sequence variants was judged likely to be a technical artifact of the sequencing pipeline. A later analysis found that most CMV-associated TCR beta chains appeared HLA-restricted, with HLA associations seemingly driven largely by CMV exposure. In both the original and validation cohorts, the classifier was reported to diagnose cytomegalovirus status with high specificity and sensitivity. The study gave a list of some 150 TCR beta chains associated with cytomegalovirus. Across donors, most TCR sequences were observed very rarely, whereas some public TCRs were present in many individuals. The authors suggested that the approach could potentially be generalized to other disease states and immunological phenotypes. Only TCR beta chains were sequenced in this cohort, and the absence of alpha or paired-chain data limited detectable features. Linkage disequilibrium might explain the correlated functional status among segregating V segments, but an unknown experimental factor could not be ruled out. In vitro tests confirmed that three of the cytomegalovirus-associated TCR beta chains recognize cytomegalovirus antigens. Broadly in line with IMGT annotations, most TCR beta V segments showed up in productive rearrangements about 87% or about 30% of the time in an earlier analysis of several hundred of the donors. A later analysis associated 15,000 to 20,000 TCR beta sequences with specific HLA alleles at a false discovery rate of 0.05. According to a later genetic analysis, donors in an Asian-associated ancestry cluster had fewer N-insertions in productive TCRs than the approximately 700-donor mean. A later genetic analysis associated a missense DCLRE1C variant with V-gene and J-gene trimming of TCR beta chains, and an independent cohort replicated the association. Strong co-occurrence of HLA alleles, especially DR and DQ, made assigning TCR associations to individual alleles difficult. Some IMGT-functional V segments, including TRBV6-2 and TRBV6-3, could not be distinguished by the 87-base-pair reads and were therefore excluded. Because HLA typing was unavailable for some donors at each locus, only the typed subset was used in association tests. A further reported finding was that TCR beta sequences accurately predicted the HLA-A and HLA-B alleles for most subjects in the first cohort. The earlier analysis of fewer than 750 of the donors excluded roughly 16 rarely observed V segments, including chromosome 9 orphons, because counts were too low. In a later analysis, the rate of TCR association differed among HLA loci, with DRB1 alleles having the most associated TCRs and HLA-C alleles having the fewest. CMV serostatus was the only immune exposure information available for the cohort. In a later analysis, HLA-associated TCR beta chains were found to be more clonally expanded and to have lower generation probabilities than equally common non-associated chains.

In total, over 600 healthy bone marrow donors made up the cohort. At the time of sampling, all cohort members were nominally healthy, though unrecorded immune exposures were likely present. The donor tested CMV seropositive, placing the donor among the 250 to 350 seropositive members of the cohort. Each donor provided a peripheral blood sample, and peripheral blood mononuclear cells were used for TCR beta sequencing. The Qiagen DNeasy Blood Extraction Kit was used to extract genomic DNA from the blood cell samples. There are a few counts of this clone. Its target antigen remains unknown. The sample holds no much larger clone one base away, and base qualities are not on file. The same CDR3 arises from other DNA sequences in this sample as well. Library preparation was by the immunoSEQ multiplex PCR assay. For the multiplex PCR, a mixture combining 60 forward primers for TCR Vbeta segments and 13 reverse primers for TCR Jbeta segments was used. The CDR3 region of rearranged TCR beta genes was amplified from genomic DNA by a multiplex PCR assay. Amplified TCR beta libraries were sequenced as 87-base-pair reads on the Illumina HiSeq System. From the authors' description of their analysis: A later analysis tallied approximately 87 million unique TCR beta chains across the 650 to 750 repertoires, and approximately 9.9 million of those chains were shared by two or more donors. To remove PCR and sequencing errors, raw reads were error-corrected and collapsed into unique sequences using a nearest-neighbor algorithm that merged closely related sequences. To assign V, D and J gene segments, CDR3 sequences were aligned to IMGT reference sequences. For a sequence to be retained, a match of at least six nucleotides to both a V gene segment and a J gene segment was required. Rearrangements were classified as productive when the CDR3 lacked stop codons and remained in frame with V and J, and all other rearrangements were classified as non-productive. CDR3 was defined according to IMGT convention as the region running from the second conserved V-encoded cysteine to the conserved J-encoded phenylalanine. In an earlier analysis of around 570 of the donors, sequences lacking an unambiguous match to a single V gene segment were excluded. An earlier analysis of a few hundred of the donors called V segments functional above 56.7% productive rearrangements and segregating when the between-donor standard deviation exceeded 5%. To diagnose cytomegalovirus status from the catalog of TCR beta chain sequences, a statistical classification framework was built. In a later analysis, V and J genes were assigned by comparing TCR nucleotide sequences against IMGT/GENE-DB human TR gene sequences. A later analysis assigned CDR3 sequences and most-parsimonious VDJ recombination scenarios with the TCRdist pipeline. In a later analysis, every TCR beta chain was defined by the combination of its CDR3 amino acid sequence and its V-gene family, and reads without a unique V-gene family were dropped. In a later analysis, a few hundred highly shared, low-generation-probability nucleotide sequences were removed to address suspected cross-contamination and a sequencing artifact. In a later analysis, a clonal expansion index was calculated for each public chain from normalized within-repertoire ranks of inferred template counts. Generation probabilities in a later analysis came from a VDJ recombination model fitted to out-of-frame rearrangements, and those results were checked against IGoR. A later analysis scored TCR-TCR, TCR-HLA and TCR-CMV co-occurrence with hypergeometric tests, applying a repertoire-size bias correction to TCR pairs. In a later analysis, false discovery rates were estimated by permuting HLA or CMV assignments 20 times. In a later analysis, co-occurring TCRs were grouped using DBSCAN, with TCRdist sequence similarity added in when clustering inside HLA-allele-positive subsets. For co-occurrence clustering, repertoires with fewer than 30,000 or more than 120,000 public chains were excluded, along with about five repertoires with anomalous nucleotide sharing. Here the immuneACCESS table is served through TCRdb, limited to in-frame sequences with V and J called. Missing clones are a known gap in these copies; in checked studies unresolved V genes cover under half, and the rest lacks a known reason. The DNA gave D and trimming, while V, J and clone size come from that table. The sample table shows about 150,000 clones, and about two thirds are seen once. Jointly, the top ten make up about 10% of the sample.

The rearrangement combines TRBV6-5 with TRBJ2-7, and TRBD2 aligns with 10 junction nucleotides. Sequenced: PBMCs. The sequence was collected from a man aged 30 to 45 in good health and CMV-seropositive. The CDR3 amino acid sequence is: CASSYEREGFHEQYF. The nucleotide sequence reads TGTGCCAGCAGTTACGAGCGGGAGGGCTTCCACGAGCAGTACTTC.